The sequence of this T cell receptor beta chain was determined in a study of PD-1 blockade in classical Hodgkin lymphoma. All the patients suffered relapse after autologous stem cell transplantation, and brentuximab vedotin exposure differed. Remarks on this clone: Its antigen is unidentified.

Using immunoSEQ multiplex PCR, the repertoire was profiled, and TCRdb retains in-frame clones only, with some absent. The repertoire holds some 150,000 clones, 78% seen once, with about 9% in the top ten. Points from the study as a whole: Although disease activity or prior therapy may be involved, causes of the repertoire differences remain undefined. The diversity seen at baseline in complete responders resembled that of newly diagnosed patients. Relative to healthy donors, newly diagnosed patients reportedly had lower baseline TCR diversity, which was reported as lower still in relapsed/refractory patients. By cycle point C4D1, TCR diversity had risen significantly in CD4+ cells (but not CD8+ cells).

This CDR3 is 11 amino acids long. Germline values: CDR1 ENHRY, CDR2 SYGVKD. V shed 10 bases and J 2 bases; nucleotides not matched to a gene: 2. The specimen comprised peripheral blood mononuclear cells (PBMCs), sampled before the second cycle of nivolumab. The V and J genes are TRBV10-3 and TRBJ2-7, with 7 bases fitting TRBD2. This TCR was sampled from a human donor with classical Hodgkin lymphoma. The CDR3 DNA reads TGTGCCACCCGGGGGGCCTACGAGCAGTACTTC. Translated: CATRGAYEQYF.